These T cell receptor beta chains were read from a single sample in a study of cytomegalovirus exposure and HLA in healthy donors. The assay was immunoSEQ multiplex PCR, and TCRdb's table has in-frame clones only and misses some. The data contain approximately 150,000 clones, 70% to 80% of them singletons. What was sequenced was PBMCs. Receptors originate from a woman in her twenties or thirties in good health and CMV-seropositive. CDR3s include the opening cysteine and the closing phenylalanine or tryptophan. D genes are given only for firm matches. Part of the rows lack a size; the others show once, few, many or a class for expanded clones.

v_call: TRBV11-2; j_call: TRBJ2-5; clone_size: NA; d_call: NA; cdr3_aa: CASSLAGGYQETQYF; cdr3_nt: TGTGCCAGCAGCTTAGCAGGGGGGTACCAAGAGACCCAGTACTTC
v_call: TRBV9; j_call: TRBJ2-5; clone_size: NA; d_call: TRBD2; cdr3_aa: CASSVGASGREETQYF; cdr3_nt: TGTGCCAGCAGCGTAGGAGCCAGCGGGAGGGAGGAGACCCAGTACTTC
v_call: TRBV2; j_call: TRBJ1-5; clone_size: NA; d_call: NA; cdr3_aa: CASSPDPRGQPQHF; cdr3_nt: TGTGCCAGCAGTCCTGACCCTCGGGGTCAGCCCCAGCATTTT
v_call: TRBV5-6; j_call: TRBJ2-3; clone_size: NA; d_call: NA; cdr3_aa: CASSLKGPDTQYF; cdr3_nt: TGTGCCAGCAGCTTAAAGGGGCCAGATACGCAGTATTTT
v_call: TRBV6-5; j_call: TRBJ2-5; clone_size: NA; d_call: NA; cdr3_aa: CASSPSSTGGETQYF; cdr3_nt: TGTGCCAGCAGTCCCAGCTCCACGGGCGGGGAGACCCAGTACTTC
v_call: TRBV7-9; j_call: TRBJ1-2; clone_size: NA; d_call: NA; cdr3_aa: CASSLRQADYGYTF; cdr3_nt: TGTGCCAGCAGCTTACGGCAGGCTGACTATGGCTACACCTTC
v_call: TRBV5-1; j_call: TRBJ2-7; clone_size: NA; d_call: TRBD2; cdr3_aa: CASSLVQPQAGEQYF; cdr3_nt: TGCGCCAGCAGCTTGGTCCAGCCCCAAGCGGGGGAGCAGTACTTC
v_call: TRBV15; j_call: TRBJ2-7; clone_size: NA; d_call: TRBD1; cdr3_aa: CATSRSGQGDEQYF; cdr3_nt: TGTGCCACCAGCAGATCGGGACAGGGTGACGAGCAGTACTTC
v_call: TRBV5-4; j_call: TRBJ1-2; clone_size: NA; d_call: TRBD1; cdr3_aa: CASSLAPGGYGYTF; cdr3_nt: TGTGCCAGCAGCTTGGCACCAGGGGGCTATGGCTACACCTTC
v_call: TRBV11-3; j_call: TRBJ1-1; clone_size: NA; d_call: NA; cdr3_aa: CASRSDSTEAFF; cdr3_nt: TGTGCCAGCAGATCGGACAGCACTGAAGCTTTCTTT
v_call: TRBV4-2; j_call: TRBJ2-1; clone_size: NA; d_call: TRBD2; cdr3_aa: CASSQTTSGYNEQFF; cdr3_nt: TGTGCCAGCAGCCAGACGACTAGCGGTTACAATGAGCAGTTCTTC
v_call: TRBV28; j_call: TRBJ1-5; clone_size: NA; d_call: NA; cdr3_aa: CASSLIQDNQPQHF; cdr3_nt: TGTGCCAGCAGTTTAATACAGGACAATCAGCCCCAGCATTTT
v_call: TRBV7-2; j_call: TRBJ2-7; clone_size: NA; d_call: TRBD2; cdr3_aa: CASSLAGGGEQYF; cdr3_nt: TGTGCCAGCAGCTTAGCGGGGGGAGGGGAGCAGTACTTC
v_call: TRBV19; j_call: TRBJ1-3; clone_size: few; d_call: NA; cdr3_aa: CASSSEGSSGNTIYF; cdr3_nt: TGTGCCAGTAGTTCCGAAGGGAGCTCTGGAAACACCATATATTTT
v_call: TRBV11-3; j_call: TRBJ2-5; clone_size: NA; d_call: NA; cdr3_aa: CASSLASQETQYF; cdr3_nt: TGTGCCAGCAGCTTAGCCAGCCAAGAGACCCAGTACTTC
v_call: TRBV27; j_call: TRBJ1-1; clone_size: NA; d_call: NA; cdr3_aa: CASSTRWEVGVNTEAFF; cdr3_nt: TGTGCCAGCAGTACGCGCTGGGAGGTTGGGGTGAACACTGAAGCTTTCTTT
v_call: TRBV5-1; j_call: TRBJ2-5; clone_size: once; d_call: NA; cdr3_aa: CASSLDWLASETQYF; cdr3_nt: TGCGCCAGCAGCTTGGATTGGCTAGCGAGCGAGACCCAGTACTTC
v_call: TRBV6-1; j_call: TRBJ2-5; clone_size: NA; d_call: NA; cdr3_aa: CATAEAGETQYF; cdr3_nt: TGTGCCACCGCGGAGGCCGGGGAGACCCAGTACTTC
v_call: TRBV28; j_call: TRBJ1-2; clone_size: NA; d_call: NA; cdr3_aa: CASSFQERGYTF; cdr3_nt: TGTGCCAGCAGTTTCCAGGAGCGGGGCTACACCTTC
v_call: TRBV19; j_call: TRBJ2-5; clone_size: once; d_call: NA; cdr3_aa: CASSITRGHSQETQYF; cdr3_nt: TGTGCCAGTAGTATAACCCGGGGACATTCACAAGAGACCCAGTACTTC
v_call: TRBV30; j_call: TRBJ2-2; clone_size: NA; d_call: TRBD1; cdr3_aa: CAWSVPRQGNTGELFF; cdr3_nt: TGTGCCTGGAGTGTACCCCGACAGGGTAACACCGGGGAGCTGTTTTTT
v_call: TRBV19; j_call: TRBJ2-2; clone_size: NA; d_call: TRBD2; cdr3_aa: CASSSGGNTGELFF; cdr3_nt: TGTGCCAGTAGTAGCGGGGGGAACACCGGGGAGCTGTTTTTT
v_call: TRBV7-6; j_call: TRBJ2-7; clone_size: NA; d_call: TRBD1; cdr3_aa: CASSDPTGGLYEQYF; cdr3_nt: TGTGCCAGCAGCGACCCAACAGGGGGCCTATACGAGCAGTACTTC
v_call: TRBV7-6; j_call: TRBJ2-5; clone_size: NA; d_call: NA; cdr3_aa: CASSPRGAGEETQYF; cdr3_nt: TGTGCCAGCAGCCCCAGGGGGGCAGGGGAAGAGACCCAGTACTTC
v_call: TRBV6-5; j_call: TRBJ2-7; clone_size: NA; d_call: NA; cdr3_aa: CASSSATGRSSYEQYF; cdr3_nt: TGTGCCAGCAGTTCCGCGACAGGAAGGAGCTCCTACGAGCAGTACTTC
v_call: TRBV6-1; j_call: TRBJ2-2; clone_size: NA; d_call: NA; cdr3_aa: CASMREEGTGELFF; cdr3_nt: TGTGCCAGCATGAGGGAGGAGGGCACCGGGGAGCTGTTTTTT
v_call: TRBV7-8; j_call: TRBJ1-2; clone_size: NA; d_call: NA; cdr3_aa: CASSPRGWIYGYTF; cdr3_nt: TGTGCCAGCAGCCCCAGAGGGTGGATCTATGGCTACACCTTC
v_call: TRBV27; j_call: TRBJ1-2; clone_size: NA; d_call: TRBD1; cdr3_aa: CASSFSPPDRVFGYTF; cdr3_nt: TGTGCCAGCAGCTTCTCCCCCCCGGACAGGGTATTTGGCTACACCTTC
v_call: TRBV7-2; j_call: TRBJ1-2; clone_size: NA; d_call: NA; cdr3_aa: CASSPDWTDYGYTF; cdr3_nt: TGTGCCAGCAGCCCCGACTGGACAGACTATGGCTACACCTTC
v_call: TRBV27; j_call: TRBJ1-6; clone_size: NA; d_call: NA; cdr3_aa: CASSLGEAYNSPLHF; cdr3_nt: TGTGCCAGCAGTTTGGGGGAGGCTTATAATTCACCCCTCCACTTT
v_call: TRBV2; j_call: TRBJ1-4; clone_size: NA; d_call: NA; cdr3_aa: CASAGGSTNEKLFF; cdr3_nt: TGTGCCAGCGCCGGGGGGTCAACTAATGAAAAACTGTTTTTT
v_call: TRBV5-4; j_call: TRBJ2-4; clone_size: NA; d_call: TRBD1; cdr3_aa: CASSFAGTGVAKNIQYF; cdr3_nt: TGTGCCAGCAGCTTCGCCGGGACAGGGGTGGCCAAAAACATTCAGTACTTC
v_call: TRBV28; j_call: TRBJ2-2; clone_size: NA; d_call: NA; cdr3_aa: CASSPGIPTGELFF; cdr3_nt: TGTGCCAGCAGTCCCGGGATTCCCACCGGGGAGCTGTTTTTT
v_call: TRBV30; j_call: TRBJ1-1; clone_size: NA; d_call: NA; cdr3_aa: CAWRGGFF; cdr3_nt: TGTGCCTGGCGGGGGGGTTTCTTT
v_call: TRBV11-3; j_call: TRBJ2-7; clone_size: NA; d_call: NA; cdr3_aa: CAGSEPSAREQYF; cdr3_nt: TGTGCCGGCAGCGAACCGAGTGCTCGCGAGCAGTACTTC
v_call: TRBV6-5; j_call: TRBJ2-5; clone_size: NA; d_call: TRBD1; cdr3_aa: CATGQGLQETQYF; cdr3_nt: TGTGCCACCGGACAGGGCTTACAAGAGACCCAGTACTTC
v_call: TRBV5-6; j_call: TRBJ2-5; clone_size: NA; d_call: NA; cdr3_aa: CASSFSPGGARQETQYF; cdr3_nt: TGTGCCAGCAGCTTCTCCCCGGGTGGAGCGCGCCAAGAGACCCAGTACTTC
v_call: TRBV5-1; j_call: TRBJ2-1; clone_size: NA; d_call: TRBD2; cdr3_aa: CASSFPLGLAGVNEQFF; cdr3_nt: TGCGCCAGCAGCTTCCCCCTTGGGCTAGCGGGAGTCAATGAGCAGTTCTTC
v_call: TRBV5-6; j_call: TRBJ1-1; clone_size: NA; d_call: NA; cdr3_aa: CASSSYRAPPEAFF; cdr3_nt: TGTGCCAGCAGCTCGTACAGGGCCCCACCTGAAGCTTTCTTT
v_call: TRBV21-1; j_call: TRBJ2-7; clone_size: NA; d_call: NA; cdr3_aa: CASSTDVRQVDIPNEQYF; cdr3_nt: TGTGCCAGCAGCACCGACGTGAGACAGGTCGATATCCCCAACGAGCAGTACTTC
v_call: TRBV28; j_call: TRBJ1-4; clone_size: NA; d_call: NA; cdr3_aa: CASSLKGRGAANEKLFF; cdr3_nt: TGTGCCAGCAGCCTCAAAGGGCGGGGGGCAGCTAATGAAAAACTGTTTTTT
v_call: TRBV10-3; j_call: TRBJ2-7; clone_size: NA; d_call: TRBD1; cdr3_aa: CAISGGTGIFFEQYF; cdr3_nt: TGTGCCATCAGTGGGGGGACAGGGATTTTTTTCGAGCAGTACTTC
v_call: TRBV10-1; j_call: TRBJ2-5; clone_size: NA; d_call: TRBD2; cdr3_aa: CASSESGASGSGETQYF; cdr3_nt: TGCGCCAGCAGTGAGTCCGGGGCTAGCGGGAGCGGGGAGACCCAGTACTTC
v_call: TRBV11-3; j_call: TRBJ2-3; clone_size: NA; d_call: TRBD2; cdr3_aa: CASSSPTSGLSNTQYF; cdr3_nt: TGTGCCAGCAGCTCGCCGACTAGCGGGTTGTCCAATACGCAGTATTTT
v_call: TRBV28; j_call: TRBJ2-7; clone_size: NA; d_call: TRBD1; cdr3_aa: CASSLGQAGAYEQYF; cdr3_nt: TGTGCCAGCAGTTTAGGACAGGCAGGAGCCTACGAGCAGTACTTC
v_call: TRBV7-2; j_call: TRBJ1-1; clone_size: NA; d_call: NA; cdr3_aa: CASSRRPGVLNTEAFF; cdr3_nt: TGTGCCAGCAGCAGACGACCGGGGGTACTAAACACTGAAGCTTTCTTT
v_call: TRBV28; j_call: TRBJ1-5; clone_size: NA; d_call: NA; cdr3_aa: CASSVHDGGGNQPQHF; cdr3_nt: TGTGCCAGCAGTGTACATGACGGGGGGGGCAATCAGCCCCAGCATTTT
v_call: TRBV6-6; j_call: TRBJ2-5; clone_size: once; d_call: TRBD1; cdr3_aa: CASSYLTGGQETQYF; cdr3_nt: TGTGCCAGCAGTTACCTAACAGGGGGCCAAGAGACCCAGTACTTC
v_call: TRBV11-2; j_call: TRBJ2-7; clone_size: NA; d_call: NA; cdr3_aa: CASTLVTGPYEQYF; cdr3_nt: TGTGCCAGCACCCTGGTTACGGGTCCTTACGAGCAGTACTTC
v_call: TRBV2; j_call: TRBJ2-5; clone_size: NA; d_call: TRBD1; cdr3_aa: CASSALGQGGETQYF; cdr3_nt: TGTGCCAGCAGTGCCTTGGGACAGGGAGGAGAGACCCAGTACTTC
v_call: TRBV9; j_call: TRBJ1-1; clone_size: NA; d_call: NA; cdr3_aa: CASSEGQGTEAFF; cdr3_nt: TGTGCCAGCAGCGAAGGGCAGGGGACTGAAGCTTTCTTT
v_call: TRBV11-3; j_call: TRBJ2-7; clone_size: NA; d_call: NA; cdr3_aa: CASSLDSRSYEQYF; cdr3_nt: TGTGCCAGCAGCTTAGATAGCCGCTCCTACGAGCAGTACTTC
v_call: TRBV7-9; j_call: TRBJ2-1; clone_size: NA; d_call: TRBD2; cdr3_aa: CASIPLTAGGPQFF; cdr3_nt: TGTGCCAGCATCCCCTTAACTGCGGGAGGGCCGCAGTTCTTC
v_call: TRBV7-2; j_call: TRBJ2-7; clone_size: NA; d_call: NA; cdr3_aa: CASSLAGTPYEQYF; cdr3_nt: TGTGCCAGCAGCTTAGCAGGGACTCCCTACGAGCAGTACTTC
v_call: TRBV27; j_call: TRBJ2-1; clone_size: NA; d_call: TRBD2; cdr3_aa: CASSLLASGSEQFF; cdr3_nt: TGTGCCAGCAGTTTATTAGCTAGCGGGAGTGAGCAGTTCTTC
v_call: TRBV6-1; j_call: TRBJ2-1; clone_size: once; d_call: NA; cdr3_aa: CASSEIGDTYNEQFF; cdr3_nt: TGTGCCAGCAGTGAAATAGGGGACACATACAATGAGCAGTTCTTC
v_call: TRBV2; j_call: TRBJ1-5; clone_size: few; d_call: NA; cdr3_aa: CASSSTGSGQPQHF; cdr3_nt: TGTGCCAGCAGTAGTACAGGGTCGGGACAGCCCCAGCATTTT
v_call: TRBV28; j_call: TRBJ1-2; clone_size: NA; d_call: NA; cdr3_aa: CASSLLFGYTF; cdr3_nt: TGTGCCAGCAGTTTATTATTTGGCTACACCTTC
v_call: TRBV19; j_call: TRBJ1-1; clone_size: NA; d_call: NA; cdr3_aa: CASSIDLKGAEAFF; cdr3_nt: TGTGCCAGTAGTATAGATCTTAAGGGGGCTGAAGCTTTCTTT
v_call: TRBV5-1; j_call: TRBJ2-1; clone_size: NA; d_call: NA; cdr3_aa: CASSLSGESYNEQFF; cdr3_nt: TGCGCCAGCAGCTTGTCGGGAGAATCCTACAATGAGCAGTTCTTC